The 16 T cell receptor beta chains presented below share a single source sample, sequenced in a study of T cell responses to AZD1222 COVID-19 vaccine. The protocol was immunoSEQ multiplex PCR, while the TCRdb copy is restricted to in-frame clones and leaves out a portion. There are about 120,000 clones in the sample; about 86% occur only once, and around 17% lies in the top ten. The sequencing used peripheral blood, collected 28 days after the second AZD1222 dose. These receptor sequences come from an adult who received the AZD1222 COVID-19 vaccine.

The chain is built from TRBV7-9 and TRBJ1-2; TRBD1 matches 7 bases. Germline V CDR1 and CDR2: SEHNR, FQNEAQ (reference sequence). The CDR3 sequence is 15 residues long. The V and J ends lost 3 bases and 2 bases, in that order; junction bases with no gene match: 6. In nucleotides, the CDR3 is TGTGCCAGCAGCTTCGGGGACAGCCAGAACTATGGCTACACCTTC. Its protein is CASSFGDSQNYGYTF.

This clone appeared a single time. CDR3 nucleotides: TGTGCCAGCAGACCAGGACGGTCCGGGGCCTACGAGCAGTACTTC. Translation gives CASRPGRSGAYEQYF. The chain carries TRBV6-6 and TRBJ2-7; possible D gene TRBD2, 5 bases. V was trimmed by 6 bases and J by 2 bases, leaving 17 bases between them. This CDR3 contains 15 residues. From germline, CDR1 is MNHNY and CDR2 SVGAGI (reference sequence).

This chain joins TRBV7-9 and TRBJ1-1, with 7 bases matching TRBD1. This CDR3 comprises 17 residues. Germline V gene data show CDR1 as SEHNR and CDR2 as FQNEAQ (reference sequence). Trimming took 5 bases from V and 3 from J; bases not matched to a gene: 15. CDR3 region: CASSPWDSPLRDTEAFF. CDR3 nucleotide sequence: TGTGCCAGCAGCCCCTGGGACAGTCCTCTAAGGGACACTGAAGCTTTCTTT.

This clone was detected a few times. This rearrangement joins TRBV5-1 to TRBJ2-7, with D possibly TRBD1 on 5 matching bases. Between the trimmed V and J ends, which lost 0 bases and 5 bases, there was a span of 12 bases. CDR3 length: 14 residues. Germline loops: CDR1 SGHRS, CDR2 YFSETQ. The CDR3 loop reads CASSLVAGRNEQYF. CDR3 DNA sequence: TGCGCCAGCAGCTTGGTGGCAGGGCGTAACGAGCAGTACTTC. The full variable domain, in which reference TRBV5-1 and TRBJ2-7 provide the parts outside the CDR3, is KAGVTQTPRYLIKTRGQQVTLSCSPISGHRSVSWYQQTPGQGLQFLFEYFSETQRNKGNFPGRFSGRQFSNSRSEMNVSTLELGDSALYLCASSLVAGRNEQYFGPGTRLTVT.

This clone was recorded only once. The chain combines TRBV18 with TRBJ1-1, with D possibly TRBD1 on 5 matching bases. Per germline, CDR1 KGHSH and CDR2 LQKENI. V lost 5 bases to trimming and J lost 1 base, with 14 bases between them. This CDR3 is 15 amino acids long. In DNA, the CDR3 is TGTGCCAGCTCAGCTCAGAGGACACCGAACACTGAAGCTTTCTTT. It specifies CASSAQRTPNTEAFF.

The V gene is TRBV4-3, the J gene TRBJ1-2; a weak D match, TRBD1 (6 bases). V was trimmed by 1 base and J by 3 bases, leaving 12 bases between them. Germline assignment: CDR1 LGHNA and CDR2 YSLEER. This CDR3 spans 15 amino acids. CDR3 nucleotides: TGCGCCAGCAGCCAAGTGGGGGCTGAATACTATGGCTACACCTTC. It translates to CASSQVGAEYYGYTF.

The chain combines TRBV5-1 with TRBJ1-4; D might be TRBD1 (5 bases). The germline V and J ends were trimmed by 0 bases and 3 bases, with 6 bases remaining between them. This CDR3 spans 14 amino acids. Germline loops: CDR1 SGHRS, CDR2 YFSETQ. CDR3 sequence (DNA): TGCGCCAGCAGCTTGGGAGGGGCTAATGAAAAACTGTTTTTT. Translating gives CASSLGGANEKLFF.

The count of this clone is one. The chain recombines TRBV11-2 with TRBJ2-7; TRBD1 might be the D (5 bases). The CDR3 spans 15 residues. Germline V lookup: CDR1 SGHAT, CDR2 FQNNGV. Trimming shortened V by 1 base and J by 0 bases, and 10 bases separated the two germline ends. The CDR3 here is CASSLGIDSSYEQYF. CDR3 in DNA: TGTGCCAGCAGCTTAGGGATAGACAGCTCCTACGAGCAGTACTTC.

The rearrangement joins TRBV28 to TRBJ2-2, with 9 bases lining up with TRBD1. Germline V gives CDR1 MDHEN, CDR2 SYDVKM. V was clipped by 3 bases and J by 4 bases; unmatched bases: 3. The CDR3 consists of 15 residues. The CDR3 sequence: CASSFPQGATGELFF. The CDR3 coding sequence is TGTGCCAGCAGTTTTCCACAGGGGGCCACCGGGGAGCTGTTTTTT.

This CDR3 reads CASSLALLMNYGYTF. The DNA for the CDR3 is TGTGCCAGCAGCTTAGCGCTGCTCATGAACTATGGCTACACCTTC. The chain employs TRBV7-2 and TRBJ1-2; D is unresolved. Per the germline V gene, CDR1 is SGHTA and CDR2 is FQGNSA. Trimming left V 0 bases short and J 2 bases short, with 10 bases between. This CDR3 region has 15 residues.

This clone appeared once. Other DNA sequences in this sample translate to the same CDR3. This chain joins TRBV30 and TRBJ1-5; D perhaps matches TRBD1 (6 bases). Trimming removed 0 bases at V and 4 bases at J, with 7 bases between. This CDR3 contains 13 residues. The germline gives CDR1 GTSNPN, CDR2 SVGIG (reference sequence). The CDR3 DNA is TGTGCCTGGAGTGTACAGGGAAATCAGCCCCAGCATTTT. This translates into CAWSVQGNQPQHF.

The chain has TRBV19 and TRBJ1-5; 10 bases are shared with TRBD1. CDR1 and CDR2 (germline): LNHDA, SQIVND (reference sequence). Trimming took 5 bases from V and 6 from J; bases not matched to a gene: 10. CDR3 length equals 16 residues. Here the CDR3 DNA reads TGTGCCAGTAGTGGAGCCCGGGACAGGGGTGGTCAGCCCCAGCATTTT. Protein sequence: CASSGARDRGGQPQHF.

The chain employs TRBV5-1 and TRBJ2-3; no clear D gene. Germline V CDR1 and CDR2: SGHRS, YFSETQ. The CDR3 runs 15 residues. With 2 bases removed from V and 0 bases from J, the gap between germline ends came to 10 bases. The CDR3 DNA follows: TGCGCCAGCAGCTTAAACTCACCCAGCACAGATACGCAGTATTTT. Translation: CASSLNSPSTDTQYF.

The J gene is TRBJ1-5, the V gene TRBV3-1 (or the pseudogene TRBV3-2); no definite D call. CDR1 and CDR2 from the germline V gene are LGHDT and YNNKEL (reference sequence). The CDR3 runs 13 residues. The V and J ends lost 4 bases and 7 bases respectively, with 11 bases between them. The CDR3 here is CASSLGPIQPQHF. The CDR3 nucleotides read TGTGCCAGCAGCCTCGGGCCTATACAGCCCCAGCATTTT.

The rearrangement uses TRBV27 and TRBJ1-5; no definite D call. The CDR3 covers 13 residues. Germline V gene lookup returns CDR1 MNHEY and CDR2 SMNVEV (reference sequence). Deletions cut 2 bases from V and 3 bases from J, with 5 bases between. The CDR3 sequence: CASSLEFNQPQHF. The CDR3 coding sequence is TGTGCCAGCAGTTTAGAGTTCAATCAGCCCCAGCATTTT.

The rearrangement uses TRBV6-5 and TRBJ1-1, with TRBD1 identical over 7 bases. This CDR3 spans 12 amino acids. Looked up from germline, CDR1 is MNHEY and CDR2 is SVGAGI. After removal of 2 bases from V and 13 bases from J, the junction contained 7 bases not matched to a gene. The CDR3, as DNA: TGTGCCAGCAGTTACACCATTGGGACAGTTTTCTTT. Protein product: CASSYTIGTVFF.